One sample yielded the 30 T cell receptor beta chains listed below, sequenced in a study of blood T cells in healthy people across ages. Together with a sample-barcoded 5' primer, a J-beta primer mix was included in a second PCR lasting about 7 to 12 cycles. One entry per CDR3 protein, called by TCRdb with MiXCR from the 5' RACE reads. This repertoire shows 1,500,000 or so distinct CDR3 sequences, 35% to 45% found once; its top ten account for approximately 4%. Sequences were obtained from blood. Receptors originate from a woman in her late teens or twenties in good health.

This clonotype was recorded at least ten times. The chain combines TRBV2 with TRBJ1-5; the match to TRBD1 covers 10 bases. Germline assignment: CDR1 SNHLY and CDR2 FYNNEI. The CDR3 runs to 13 residues. The V and J ends lost 4 bases and 6 bases, in that order; junction bases with no gene match: 0. CDR3 loop: CASSGTGGQPQHF. The CDR3 DNA follows: TGTGCCAGCAGTGGGACAGGGGGTCAGCCCCAGCATTTT.

CDR3 sequence reads: CSAAGTGLEQFF. The DNA for the CDR3 is TGCAGTGCCGCCGGGACAGGCCTTGAGCAGTTCTTC. J is TRBJ2-1 and V is TRBV20-1, with TRBD1 matching over 8 bases. Germline CDR1 and CDR2: DFQATT and SNEGSKA (reference sequence). The length of the CDR3 is 12 residues. V was clipped by 6 bases and J by 9 bases; unmatched bases: 7.

This clonotype was observed many times. J is TRBJ2-1 and V is TRBV4-3; no reliable D call. Trimming stripped 0 bases from V and 5 bases from J, with 8 bases between. The CDR3 spans 14 residues. Germline CDR1 is LGHNA and CDR2 is YSLEER. CDR3 sequence: CASSQDRGDNEQFF. The CDR3 bases are TGCGCCAGCAGCCAAGATCGTGGGGACAATGAGCAGTTCTTC.

In this sample, this clonotype turned up many times. This chain joins TRBV20-1 and TRBJ2-3; no clear D. Looked up from germline, CDR1 is DFQATT and CDR2 is SNEGSKA (reference sequence). The V and J ends lost 4 bases and 2 bases respectively, with 22 bases between them. The CDR3 is 17 amino acids. The CDR3 sequence is CSAKKSARRSITDTQYF. CDR3 DNA: TGCAGTGCTAAGAAATCTGCCAGACGATCTATCACAGATACGCAGTATTTT.

The chain recombines TRBV7-9 with TRBJ2-6, with 8 bases aligning to TRBD1. Germline-derived CDR1 and CDR2 are SEHNR and FQNEAQ (reference sequence). Losses at the gene ends were 5 bases for V and 4 bases for J; bases not matched to a gene: 19. The length of the CDR3 is 20 residues. Written as DNA, the CDR3 is TGTGCCAGCAGCGCGAATCACCCAGGGGGCGTTGAGTCCGGGGCCAACGTCCTGACTTTC. This translates into CASSANHPGGVESGANVLTF.

The chain has TRBV20-1 and TRBJ2-7, with D perhaps TRBD1 (6 bases). The end of the DNA is better explained by TRBJ2-5, so the J call may be wrong. The CDR3 loop spans 13 amino acids. Looked up from germline, CDR1 is DFQATT and CDR2 is SNEGSKA (reference sequence). The CDR3, as DNA: TGCAGTGCTAGAACGGACAGTTGGGAGACCCAGTACTTC. Encoded protein: CSARTDSWETQYF.

The V call is TRBV6-6, the J call TRBJ1-5; D gene unclear. Trimming took 8 bases from V and 1 from J, leaving 15 bases between them. The CDR3 sequence is 15 residues long. The germline V gene encodes CDR1 MNHNY and CDR2 SVGAGI (reference sequence). The DNA for the CDR3 is TGTGCCAGCCGCGTTCGGGCAGCCAGCAATCAGCCCCAGCATTTT. It is translated as CASRVRAASNQPQHF.

As concerns this clonotype: One end of the junction is discordant with germline, which a read error may explain. Here the CDR3 reads CASSLALARENRPQHF. CDR3 bases: TGTGCCAGCAGCTTAGCGTTGGCCAGGGAGAATCGGCCCCAGCATTTT. The V and J genes are TRBV7-2 and TRBJ1-5, with D perhaps matching TRBD1 (5 bases). The germline V gene has CDR1 SGHTA and CDR2 FQGNSA. This CDR3 is built from 16 residues.

The genes are TRBV12-3 or TRBV12-4 and TRBJ2-5, with D unresolved. This CDR3 region has 12 residues. Trimming cost V 2 bases and J 6 bases, with 7 bases left between them. In DNA form, the CDR3 reads TGTGCCAGCAGTTTATTAGGGAAGACCCAGTACTTC. It specifies CASSLLGKTQYF.

Only a few counts were recorded for this clonotype. The chain carries TRBV29-1 and TRBJ2-2; D unresolved. The CDR3 runs 15 residues. Germline-derived CDR1 and CDR2 are SQVTM and ANQGSEA. Trimming shortened V by 5 bases and J by 0 bases, and 13 bases separated the two germline ends. The CDR3 DNA reads as TGCAGCGTTCCCCGATCTCCCGCGAACACCGGGGAGCTGTTTTTT. Translation gives CSVPRSPANTGELFF.

This clonotype was detected once. The rearrangement joins TRBV7-6 to TRBJ2-1; D is perhaps TRBD2 (6 bases). Trimming removed 2 bases from V and 6 bases from J, with 8 bases in between. CDR3 length equals 13 residues. Germline V gene lookup returns CDR1 SGHVS and CDR2 FNYEAQ. CDR3 nucleotide sequence: TGTGCCAGCAGCTTAACTAGCCTCAATGAGCAGTTCTTC. It codes for CASSLTSLNEQFF. Full variable domain (missing parts from reference TRBV7-6 and TRBJ2-1): GAGVSQSPRYKVTKRGQDVALRCDPISGHVSLYWYRQALGQGPEFLTYFNYEAQQDKSGLPNDRFSAERPEGSISTLTIQRTEQRDSAMYRCASSLTSLNEQFFGPGTRLTVL.

The chain combines TRBV4-1 with TRBJ2-3; the D gene is possibly TRBD1 (5 bases). Trimming left V 4 bases short and J 4 bases short, with 18 bases between. The CDR3 extends over 16 amino acids. Germline V CDR1 and CDR2: MGHRA, YSYEKL. Here the CDR3 DNA reads TGCGCCAGCAGCCCCATCTCCGGACATCTTGCAGATACGCAGTATTTT. Translation: CASSPISGHLADTQYF.

This clonotype has a single count. An end of the junction differs from the germline gene, which may be a read error. The J gene is TRBJ1-2, the V gene TRBV4-3; unclear D gene. Per germline, CDR1 LGHNA and CDR2 YSLEER. The length of the CDR3 is 16 residues. The CDR3 DNA reads as TGCGCCAGCAGCCAAGGGTTGACGGACCCGTACTATGGTTACACCTTC. This encodes CASSQGLTDPYYGYTF.

The chain uses TRBV20-1 and TRBJ1-4; 7 bases match TRBD1. V lost 1 base, J lost 6 bases, and 5 bases stayed unmatched. Per germline, CDR1 DFQATT and CDR2 SNEGSKA (reference sequence). The CDR3 covers 14 residues. This chain's CDR3 is CSARGLDRDEKLFF. The DNA for the CDR3 is TGCAGTGCTAGAGGCTTAGACAGGGATGAAAAACTGTTTTTT.

This clonotype was seen many times. CDR3 in amino acids: CAIRASASSYNEQFF. CDR3 bases: TGTGCCATCAGGGCTAGCGCCAGCTCCTACAATGAGCAGTTCTTC. V gene TRBV10-3 combines with J gene TRBJ2-1, with D possibly TRBD2 on 6 matching bases. CDR1 ENHRY and CDR2 SYGVKD come from the germline V gene. V was shortened by 6 bases and J by 0 bases, with 12 bases between the two germline ends. The CDR3 runs to 15 residues.

This clonotype was counted between two and nine times. This chain joins TRBV29-1 and TRBJ2-5; D call uncertain. Germline CDR1 SQVTM, CDR2 ANQGSEA. The CDR3 is made up of 12 amino acids. V lost 0 bases and J lost 7, with 9 bases in between. The DNA for the CDR3 is TGCAGCGTTGAAGATCTGGCGAGGACCCAGTACTTC. Its protein is CSVEDLARTQYF.

The chain couples TRBV5-1 to TRBJ2-2; D may be TRBD1 (6 bases). CDR1 and CDR2 (germline): SGHRS, YFSETQ. The CDR3 is 16 amino acids. Trimming removed 3 bases from V and 0 bases from J, with 12 bases in between. The CDR3 here is CASSSTRTANTGELFF. DNA for the CDR3: TGCGCCAGCAGCTCGACCCGGACAGCGAACACCGGGGAGCTGTTTTTT.

This clonotype was observed a few times. The CDR3 region has the DNA TGTGCCAGCAGCCTTACAGAATCTGAAAAACTGTTTTTT. Amino acids: CASSLTESEKLFF. V and J are TRBV3-1 and TRBJ1-4; D is unclear. V gave up 4 bases and J gave up 7 bases, with 10 bases separating them. Germline CDR1 and CDR2: LGHDT and YNNKEL (reference sequence). This CDR3 has 13 amino acids.

This clonotype was seen a handful of times. The chain links TRBV12-3 or TRBV12-4 to TRBJ2-6; D unresolved. CDR3 size: 15 residues. The germline V and J ends were trimmed by 3 bases and 4 bases, with 10 bases remaining between them. This CDR3 is CASSFGPVGANVLTF. CDR3 DNA: TGTGCCAGCAGTTTTGGTCCTGTGGGGGCCAACGTCCTGACTTTC.

The chain uses TRBV6-1 and TRBJ2-3; D might be TRBD2 (5 bases). This CDR3 has 14 amino acids. Looked up from germline, CDR1 is MNHNS and CDR2 is SASEGT. The V gene lost 4 bases and the J gene lost 2 bases, with 10 bases spanning the gap. The CDR3 region has the DNA TGTGCCAGCAGTGGCCGGACTTACACAGATACGCAGTATTTT. This sequence encodes CASSGRTYTDTQYF.

This clonotype was detected a few times. The V and J genes are TRBV12-3 or TRBV12-4 and TRBJ2-7; a weak D match, TRBD2 (5 bases). The CDR3 consists of 13 residues. Deletions cut 6 bases from V and 4 bases from J, with 13 bases between. CDR3 bases: TGTGCCAGCAGGAAGACGGCGGGTTACGAGCAGTACTTC. Translating gives CASRKTAGYEQYF.

The chain recombines TRBV19 with TRBJ2-3, with D tentatively TRBD2 (7 bases). The CDR3 is 19 residues long. V was pared by 3 bases and J by 4 bases, with 26 bases between. CDR1 LNHDA and CDR2 SQIVND come from the germline V gene (reference sequence). This chain's CDR3 is CASSIWFGGPGLGPDTQYF. CDR3 nucleotides: TGTGCCAGTAGTATCTGGTTCGGGGGGCCCGGGTTGGGCCCAGATACGCAGTATTTT.

About this clonotype: Its ends do not fully match the called genes, so a read error is possible. The rearrangement joins TRBV9 to TRBJ2-3; D might be TRBD2 (6 bases). The CDR3 contains 13 residues. Per germline, CDR1 SGDLS and CDR2 YYNGEE. CDR3 protein: CDSSDGGEDTQYF. In DNA, the CDR3 is TGTGACAGCAGCGACGGGGGTGAGGATACGCAGTATTTT.

J is TRBJ2-1 and V is TRBV7-3; 9 nucleotides align to TRBD1. The V and J ends lost 4 bases and 8 bases, in that order; junction bases with no gene match: 6. The CDR3 has 14 amino acids. From germline, CDR1 is SGHTA and CDR2 FQGTGA. CDR3 sequence: CASSSLDRGDEQFF. DNA for the CDR3: TGTGCCAGCAGCTCCTTGGACAGGGGCGATGAGCAGTTCTTC.

The chain is built from TRBV20-1 and TRBJ2-6, with a weak D call TRBD2 (5 bases). The V and J ends lost 0 bases and 4 bases respectively, with 13 bases between them. This CDR3 has 16 residues. Germline CDR1 reads DFQATT; CDR2 reads SNEGSKA (reference sequence). CDR3 coding DNA: TGCAGTGCTAGAGATTTAGCGCTGGGCGGGGCCAACGTCCTGACTTTC. The encoded protein is CSARDLALGGANVLTF.

This clonotype has only a few counts. This chain links TRBV4-3 with TRBJ2-5; D possibly corresponds to TRBD1 (6 bases). The germline V and J ends were trimmed by 0 bases and 5 bases, with 16 bases remaining between them. Germline CDR1 and CDR2: LGHNA and YSLEER. This CDR3 has 16 residues. In nucleotides, the CDR3 is TGCGCCAGCAGCCAAGATGGGGGCAGGGGTTATGAGACCCAGTACTTC. This sequence encodes CASSQDGGRGYETQYF.

In regard to this clonotype: Mismatch with germline at one junction end may stem from a read error. This rearrangement joins TRBV6-1 to TRBJ2-7; D possibly matches TRBD1 or TRBD2 (5 bases each). The length of the CDR3 is 15 residues. Germline V gene data show CDR1 as MNHNS and CDR2 as SASEGT. The DNA for the CDR3 is TGTGCCAGCAGCCTTAGGGGAGATGGGTACTACGAGCAGTACTTT. Translation gives CASSLRGDGYYEQYF.

The chain joins TRBV27 to TRBJ2-5, with 12 bases fitting TRBD2. The J segment lost 4 bases and the V segment lost 1 base, leaving 7 bases of the junction unmatched. The CDR3 is 17 residues long. Looked up from germline, CDR1 is MNHEY and CDR2 is SMNVEV (reference sequence). The DNA for the CDR3 is TGTGCCAGCAGTTTATGGGCTAGCGGGGGGGCTGGAGAGACCCAGTACTTC. Amino acids: CASSLWASGGAGETQYF.

The V call is TRBV15, the J call TRBJ2-3; D is ambiguous. The length of the CDR3 is 13 residues. The germline CDR1 and CDR2 sequences are LNHNV and YYDKDF (reference sequence). V shed 10 bases and J shed 2 bases, with 13 bases lying between them. The CDR3 nucleotides read TGTGCCATCGAAGGGCCGGACACAGATACGCAGTATTTT. Amino acid sequence: CAIEGPDTDTQYF.

The V call is TRBV6-2 or TRBV6-3, the J call TRBJ2-1; 10 bases are shared with TRBD2. Germline V gives CDR1 MNHEY, CDR2 SVGEGT. There are 15 residues in the CDR3. V trimming: 2 bases; J trimming: 7 bases; junction bases outside the gene matches: 5. The CDR3 DNA follows: TGTGCCAGCAGTTACCTAGCGGGAGAGGTGAATGAGCAGTTCTTC. As protein: CASSYLAGEVNEQFF.